Below are 25 T cell receptor beta chains sequenced from a single sample in a study of OX40 agonist ivuxolimab in advanced cancers. This table comes from immunoSEQ multiplex PCR, and its TCRdb copy is limited to in-frame clones, with some not included. The sample comprises 70,000 to 80,000 clones, roughly 92% of which are singletons, and 6.2% rests with the top ten. Sequences were derived from CD4+ or CD8+ T cells sorted from blood, sampled in a trial of the OX40 agonist ivuxolimab. These receptors all stem from an adult with an advanced solid tumor such as melanoma, head and neck, liver or kidney cancer.

This chain links TRBV13 with TRBJ1-5, with unresolved D. Deletions cut 8 bases from V and 4 bases from J, with 15 bases between. The CDR3 runs 14 residues. Germline values: CDR1 PRHDT, CDR2 FYEKMQ (reference sequence). The CDR3 loop is CASGRRGRNQPQHF. The CDR3 coding sequence is TGTGCCAGCGGTCGTCGTGGAAGGAATCAGCCCCAGCATTTT.

This chain connects TRBV9 to TRBJ2-4; 9 bases fit TRBD1. This CDR3 is built from 17 residues. V lost 4 bases to trimming and J lost 1 base; unmatched junction nucleotides: 9. Germline CDR1 is SGDLS and CDR2 is YYNGEE. CDR3 loop: CASSPGQGWSAKNIQYF. DNA for the CDR3: TGTGCCAGCAGCCCAGGACAGGGGTGGTCGGCCAAAAACATTCAGTACTTC.

The genes are TRBV6-5 and TRBJ2-7; D unclear. This CDR3 is 15 amino acids long. Per germline, CDR1 MNHEY and CDR2 SVGAGI. Trimming took 2 bases from V and 0 from J, leaving 11 bases between them. CDR3 nucleotides: TGTGCCAGCAGTTACAGAGACCCTAGCTCCTACGAGCAGTACTTC. It is translated as CASSYRDPSSYEQYF.

The rearrangement links TRBV9 to TRBJ2-7; the match to TRBD1 covers 8 bases. The CDR3 runs to 15 residues. Germline V gives CDR1 SGDLS, CDR2 YYNGEE. The V gene end was trimmed by 4 bases and the J gene end by 2 bases; junction bases not matched to a gene: 8. The CDR3 DNA sequence: TGTGCCAGCAGCCCATATCAGGGGGCACCCTACGAGCAGTACTTC. It codes for CASSPYQGAPYEQYF. The full variable domain, rest sourced from reference TRBV9 and TRBJ2-7, is DSGVTQTPKHLITATGQRVTLRCSPRSGDLSVYWYQQSLDQGLQFLIQYYNGEERAKGNILERFSAQQFPDLHSELNLSSLELGDSALYFCASSPYQGAPYEQYFGPGTRLTVT.

The chain combines TRBV6-1 with TRBJ2-7, with D maybe TRBD1 (6 bases). Trimming removed 8 bases at V and 10 bases at J, with 18 bases between. The CDR3 runs to 12 residues. The germline CDR1 and CDR2 sequences are MNHNS and SASEGT. The CDR3, as DNA: TGTGCCAGCGGGGGCAGGGGATTCGACCAGTACTTC. This codes for CASGGRGFDQYF.

The V and J genes are TRBV27 and TRBJ2-7, with 9 nucleotides matching TRBD2. The V gene's germline CDR1 is MNHEY and CDR2 SMNVEV (reference sequence). The trim removed 5 bases at V and 2 bases at J, leaving 16 bases unmatched. The CDR3 spans 18 residues. CDR3 residues: CASSSDTPGTSRTYEQYF. In DNA form, the CDR3 reads TGTGCCAGCAGTAGCGACACGCCCGGGACTAGCCGGACCTACGAGCAGTACTTC.

This clone came up once. The chain employs TRBV7-2 and TRBJ2-5, with 7 bases identical to TRBD2. CDR1 and CDR2 (germline): SGHTA, FQGNSA. Unmatched junction bases numbered 9, after V lost 5 bases and J lost 3 bases. CDR3 length: 15 residues. CDR3 sequence: CASSNHRLAKETQYF. The CDR3 DNA is TGTGCCAGCAGCAACCACCGACTAGCCAAAGAGACCCAGTACTTC.

The chain recombines TRBV6-6 with TRBJ2-1, with D possibly matching TRBD1 (6 bases). CDR3 length equals 15 residues. Germline V gives CDR1 MNHNY, CDR2 SVGAGI (reference sequence). Trimming cost V 4 bases and J 0 bases, with 10 bases left between them. CDR3 loop: CASSWGPSSYNEQFF. CDR3 nucleotides: TGTGCCAGCAGTTGGGGGCCCAGCTCCTACAATGAGCAGTTCTTC.

This chain links TRBV5-1 with TRBJ2-7; TRBD1 might be the D (5 bases). The CDR3 consists of 13 residues. Germline CDR1 reads SGHRS; CDR2 reads YFSETQ. V gave up 4 bases and J gave up 3 bases, with 11 bases separating them. CDR3 residues: CASSAGMGYEQYF. The CDR3 DNA follows: TGCGCCAGCAGCGCAGGGATGGGCTACGAGCAGTACTTC.

This clone was picked up a small number of times. The rearrangement links TRBV19 to TRBJ1-5; D remains unclear. V lost 5 bases and J lost 4, with 6 bases in between. The CDR3 runs to 12 residues. The germline gives CDR1 LNHDA, CDR2 SQIVND (reference sequence). The CDR3 DNA follows: TGTGCCAGTAGTTCCCGGAATCAGCCCCAGCATTTT. It yields the protein CASSSRNQPQHF.

The V and J genes are TRBV6-5 and TRBJ1-3; no firm D call. Germline CDR1 MNHEY, CDR2 SVGAGI. V was pared by 2 bases and J by 7 bases, with 12 bases between. The CDR3 has 14 residues. CDR3 DNA sequence: TGTGCCAGCAGTTACGGGCCCCGAGCGAACACCATATATTTT. Protein product: CASSYGPRANTIYF.

The rearrangement links TRBV2 to TRBJ2-7; D not certain. From germline, CDR1 is SNHLY and CDR2 FYNNEI. The CDR3 has 12 amino acids. V lost 3 bases, J lost 6 bases, and 9 bases lay in between. The chain's CDR3 is CASSDYRTEQYF. The CDR3 region has the DNA TGTGCCAGCAGTGATTATCGGACCGAGCAGTACTTC.

The chain joins TRBV19 to TRBJ1-5, with D perhaps matching TRBD1 (5 bases). The CDR3 runs to 15 residues. Trimming pared 1 base from V and 1 base from J, leaving 8 bases between. Germline lookup yields CDR1 LNHDA and CDR2 SQIVND (reference sequence). The CDR3 DNA follows: TGTGCCAGTAGTATAGGGGGGAGAAGCAATCAGCCCCAGCATTTT. Translated, it gives CASSIGGRSNQPQHF.

The chain combines TRBV19 with TRBJ2-7; no clear D. Per the germline V gene, CDR1 is LNHDA and CDR2 is SQIVND (reference sequence). The CDR3 sequence is 15 residues long. V was clipped by 5 bases and J by 3 bases, with 17 bases between them. CDR3 protein: CASSPQSSIGYEQYF. DNA for the CDR3: TGTGCCAGTAGTCCCCAGTCATCAATTGGCTACGAGCAGTACTTC.

This clone was picked up one time. The chain couples TRBV27 to TRBJ1-1, with D tentatively TRBD1 (5 bases). CDR1 is MNHEY, CDR2 SMNVEV, per germline (reference sequence). Trimming shortened V by 5 bases and J by 3 bases, and 13 bases separated the two germline ends. CDR3 length: 14 amino acids. CDR3 residues: CASSVRGGYTEAFF. CDR3 DNA sequence: TGTGCCAGCAGTGTCCGGGGGGGTTACACTGAAGCTTTCTTT.

The gene calls are TRBV25-1 and TRBJ1-1; 11 nucleotides line up with TRBD1. V lost 2 bases and J lost 1; bases outside the gene matches: 3. The CDR3 is made up of 16 amino acids. Germline CDR1 and CDR2: MGHDK and SYGVNS. The CDR3 DNA sequence: TGTGCCAGCAGTGAACGGGGGACAGGGGGGAACACTGAAGCTTTCTTT. It codes for CASSERGTGGNTEAFF.

The genes are TRBV18 and TRBJ2-1; D is unresolved. V lost 6 bases and J 13 bases, leaving 22 bases between the germline ends. This CDR3 contains 14 residues. Germline V gives CDR1 KGHSH, CDR2 LQKENI. CDR3 sequence (DNA): TGTGCCAGCTCCCCCTCGAGTGCTGATCGAGTCCAGTTCTTC. Its protein product is CASSPSSADRVQFF.

The chain employs TRBV5-1 and TRBJ2-1; no firm D call. V lost 0 bases and J lost 4, with 5 bases in between. This CDR3 region has 13 residues. Germline CDR1 is SGHRS and CDR2 is YFSETQ. The CDR3 nucleotides read TGCGCCAGCAGCTTGGCGTCGTACAATGAGCAGTTCTTC. Amino acids: CASSLASYNEQFF. Full variable domain (remainder filled in from reference TRBV5-1 and TRBJ2-1): KAGVTQTPRYLIKTRGQQVTLSCSPISGHRSVSWYQQTPGQGLQFLFEYFSETQRNKGNFPGRFSGRQFSNSRSEMNVSTLELGDSALYLCASSLASYNEQFFGPGTRLTVL.

The chain is built from TRBV9 and TRBJ2-7, with a weak D call TRBD2 (5 bases). The V end lost 3 bases, the J end lost 3 bases, and 13 bases lay between the germline ends. In germline, CDR1 is SGDLS, CDR2 YYNGEE. This CDR3 is 14 amino acids long. CDR3 sequence reads: CASSEGASVYEQYF. CDR3 in DNA: TGTGCCAGCAGCGAGGGAGCTAGTGTCTACGAGCAGTACTTC.

The V and J genes are TRBV27 and TRBJ1-1; 7 nucleotides match TRBD1. The CDR3 is 14 amino acids. V lost 4 bases to trimming and J lost 0 bases; unmatched junction nucleotides: 2. The V gene's germline CDR1 is MNHEY and CDR2 SMNVEV (reference sequence). The CDR3 DNA follows: TGTGCCAGCAGTTGGACAGGCCTGAACACTGAAGCTTTCTTT. Encoded protein: CASSWTGLNTEAFF.

The chain employs TRBV4-3 and TRBJ1-2; 8 bases match TRBD1. This CDR3 comprises 12 residues. Looked up from germline, CDR1 is LGHNA and CDR2 is YSLEER. J was trimmed by 6 bases and V by 5 bases; bases with no gene match: 2. The CDR3 DNA is TGCGCCAGCAGCACAGGGGGGCATGGCTACACCTTC. It yields the protein CASSTGGHGYTF.

The chain uses TRBV2 and TRBJ1-1; no clear D gene. Trimming removed 6 bases from V and 5 bases from J, with 7 bases in between. The CDR3 length is 11 residues. The germline V gene has CDR1 SNHLY and CDR2 FYNNEI. CDR3 protein: CASRDGTEAFF. The CDR3 DNA sequence: TGTGCCAGCAGGGACGGGACTGAAGCTTTCTTT. Full variable domain (outside the CDR3, taken from reference TRBV2 and TRBJ1-1): EPEVTQTPSHQVTQMGQEVILRCVPISNHLYFYWYRQILGQKVEFLVSFYNNEISEKSEIFDDQFSVERPDGSNFTLKIRSTKLEDSAMYFCASRDGTEAFFGQGTRLTVV.

CDR3 region: CASSSTGNTEAFF. The DNA of the CDR3 is TGTGCCAGCAGTTCGACAGGGAACACTGAAGCTTTCTTT. The chain carries TRBV6-5 and TRBJ1-1; D might be TRBD1 (6 bases). CDR3 length: 13 residues. V dropped 4 bases and J dropped 1 base, with 7 bases sitting between them. The germline CDR1 and CDR2 sequences are MNHEY and SVGAGI.

The rearrangement uses TRBV7-8 and TRBJ2-3, with 13 bases fitting TRBD2. The ends lost 1 base at V and 3 bases at J; junction bases unmatched: 10. The CDR3 is 19 residues long. The V gene's germline CDR1 is SGHVS and CDR2 FQNEAQ. The CDR3 DNA reads as TGTGCCAGCAGCTTAGAGCCGGGACTAGCGGGGACCCCTACAGATACGCAGTATTTT. Translated, it gives CASSLEPGLAGTPTDTQYF.

The chain combines TRBV9 with TRBJ2-7, with a weak D call TRBD1 (5 bases). The germline V gene encodes CDR1 SGDLS and CDR2 YYNGEE. V gave up 0 bases and J gave up 3 bases, with 10 bases separating them. This CDR3 is built from 14 residues. The CDR3, as DNA: TGTGCCAGCAGCGTAGCTCCAGGGAACTACGAGCAGTACTTC. This codes for CASSVAPGNYEQYF. The variable domain in full, completed from reference TRBV9 and TRBJ2-7, reads DSGVTQTPKHLITATGQRVTLRCSPRSGDLSVYWYQQSLDQGLQFLIQYYNGEERAKGNILERFSAQQFPDLHSELNLSSLELGDSALYFCASSVAPGNYEQYFGPGTRLTVT.